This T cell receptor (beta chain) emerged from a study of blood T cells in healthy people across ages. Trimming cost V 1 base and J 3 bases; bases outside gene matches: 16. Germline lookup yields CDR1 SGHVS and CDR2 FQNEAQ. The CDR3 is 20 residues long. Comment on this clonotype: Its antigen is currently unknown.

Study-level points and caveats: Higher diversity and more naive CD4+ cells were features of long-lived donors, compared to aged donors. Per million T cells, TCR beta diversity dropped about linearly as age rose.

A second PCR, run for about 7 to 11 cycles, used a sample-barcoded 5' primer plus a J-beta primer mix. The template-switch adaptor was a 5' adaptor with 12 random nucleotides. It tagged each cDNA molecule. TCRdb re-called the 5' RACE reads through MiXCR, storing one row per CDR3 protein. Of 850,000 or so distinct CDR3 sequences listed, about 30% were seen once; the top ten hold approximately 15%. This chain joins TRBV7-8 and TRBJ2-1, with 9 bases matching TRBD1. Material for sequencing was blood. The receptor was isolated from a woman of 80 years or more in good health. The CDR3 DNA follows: TGTGCCAGCAGCTTAGTCCGCGTTACCTTTACAGGGGGCCACTACAATGAGCAGTTCTTC. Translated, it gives CASSLVRVTFTGGHYNEQFF.